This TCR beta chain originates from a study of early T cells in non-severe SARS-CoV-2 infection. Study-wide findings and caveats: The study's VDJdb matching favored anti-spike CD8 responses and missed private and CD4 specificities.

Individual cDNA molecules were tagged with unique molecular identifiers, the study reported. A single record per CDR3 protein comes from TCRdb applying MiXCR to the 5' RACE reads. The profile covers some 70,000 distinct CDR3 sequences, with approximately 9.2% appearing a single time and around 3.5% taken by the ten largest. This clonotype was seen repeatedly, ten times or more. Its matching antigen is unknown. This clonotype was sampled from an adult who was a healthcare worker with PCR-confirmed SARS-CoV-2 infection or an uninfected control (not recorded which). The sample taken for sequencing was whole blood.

The CDR3, as DNA: TGTGCCAGCAGCCCAGGGACAGGGAGTGCTCAGCCCCAGCATTTT. It specifies CASSPGTGSAQPQHF. This chain uses TRBV7-9 with TRBJ1-5; the match to TRBD1 covers 9 bases. V dropped 5 bases and J dropped 6; count of bases not matched to a gene: 8. Germline V gene sequence: CDR1 SEHNR, CDR2 FQNEAQ (reference sequence). There are 15 residues in the CDR3. Looking up the rest from reference TRBV7-9 and TRBJ1-5 gives the full variable domain: DTGVSQNPRHKITKRGQNVTFRCDPISEHNRLYWYRQTLGQGPEFLTYFQNEAQLEKSRLLSDRFSAERPKGSFSTLEIQRTEQGDSAMYLCASSPGTGSAQPQHFGDGTRLSIL.